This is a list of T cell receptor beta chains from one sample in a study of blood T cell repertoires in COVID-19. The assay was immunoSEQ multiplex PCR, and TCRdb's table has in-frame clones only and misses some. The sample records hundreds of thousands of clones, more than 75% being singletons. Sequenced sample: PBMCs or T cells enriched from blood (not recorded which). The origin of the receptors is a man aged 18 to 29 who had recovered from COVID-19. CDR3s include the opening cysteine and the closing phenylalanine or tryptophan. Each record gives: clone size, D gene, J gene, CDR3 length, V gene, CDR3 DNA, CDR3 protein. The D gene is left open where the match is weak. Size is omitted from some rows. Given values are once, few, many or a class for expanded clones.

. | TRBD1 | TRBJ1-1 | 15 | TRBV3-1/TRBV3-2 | TGTGCCAGCAGCCAATGGGACAGGGCGGGCACTGAAGCTTTCTTT | CASSQWDRAGTEAFF
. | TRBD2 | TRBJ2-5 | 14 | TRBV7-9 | TGTGCCAGCAGTAGCGGGGGGGCCTGGGAGACCCAGTACTTC | CASSSGGAWETQYF
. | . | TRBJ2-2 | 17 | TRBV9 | TGTGCCAGCAGCGTAGGAGGCGGGGGCCCCTACACCGGGGAGCTGTTTTTT | CASSVGGGGPYTGELFF
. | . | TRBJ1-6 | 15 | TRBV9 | TGTGCCAGCAGTGACCCGGGACACTTGAATTCACCCCTCCACTTT | CASSDPGHLNSPLHF
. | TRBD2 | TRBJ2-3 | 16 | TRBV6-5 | TGTGCCAGCAGTTACTCGGCGACTAGCGGGGCAGATACGCAGTATTTT | CASSYSATSGADTQYF
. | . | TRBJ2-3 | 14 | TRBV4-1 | TGCGCCAGCAGCCCAGGGTATGATGTTGATACGCAGTATTTT | CASSPGYDVDTQYF
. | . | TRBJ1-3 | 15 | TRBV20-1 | TGCAGTGCTAGTTCTAGTACCGGACTATCGGACACCATATATTTT | CSASSSTGLSDTIYF
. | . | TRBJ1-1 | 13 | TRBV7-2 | TGTGCCAGCAGCGCCGGTCCCAACACTGAAGCTTTCTTT | CASSAGPNTEAFF
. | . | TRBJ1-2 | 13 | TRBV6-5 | TGTGCCAGCAGTTCTCTGACATCTACTGGCTACACCTTC | CASSSLTSTGYTF
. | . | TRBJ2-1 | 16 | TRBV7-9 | TGTGCCAGCAGCTTCCGGGGTTCCCCGGTGTACAATGAGCAGTTCTTC | CASSFRGSPVYNEQFF
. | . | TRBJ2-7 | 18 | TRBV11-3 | TGTGCCAGCAGCCTCGGGCCCGGGAACTTCATACCCCCCTACGAGCAGTACTTC | CASSLGPGNFIPPYEQYF
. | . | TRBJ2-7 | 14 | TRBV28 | TGTGCCAGCAGTTTAGCGGGACAGTACTACGAGCAGTACTTC | CASSLAGQYYEQYF
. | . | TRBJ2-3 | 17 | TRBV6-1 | TGTGCCAGCAGTGAAGTGGTGGGGGGAAGTTTCACAGATACGCAGTATTTT | CASSEVVGGSFTDTQYF
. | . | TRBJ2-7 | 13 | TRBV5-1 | TGCGCCAGCAGCTTAGGGGGTCCCTACGAGCAGTACTTC | CASSLGGPYEQYF
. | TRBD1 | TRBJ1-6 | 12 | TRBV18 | TGTGCCAGCTCCGAGGGACAGTCACCCCTCCACTTT | CASSEGQSPLHF
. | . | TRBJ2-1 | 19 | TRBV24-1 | TGTGCCACCAGTGATTCATACATGACTGTCGGGAGTCGGTACAATGAGCAGTTCTTC | CATSDSYMTVGSRYNEQFF
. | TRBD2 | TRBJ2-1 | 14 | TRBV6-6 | TGTGCCAGCAGTTACTCGGGAGTAGCGGGGGAGCAGTTCTTC | CASSYSGVAGEQFF
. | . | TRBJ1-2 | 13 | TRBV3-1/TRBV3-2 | TGTGCCAGCAGCCAAGTATCCGGGGATGGCTACACCTTC | CASSQVSGDGYTF
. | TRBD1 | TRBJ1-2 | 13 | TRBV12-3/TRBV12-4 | TGTGCCAGCAGTGCCACACAGGGGTATGGCTACACCTTC | CASSATQGYGYTF
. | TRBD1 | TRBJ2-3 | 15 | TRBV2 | TGTGCCACCCCGACCGGGACAGGGTGGGCGGATACGCAGTATTTT | CATPTGTGWADTQYF
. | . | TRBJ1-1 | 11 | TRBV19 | TGTGCCAGTACCAGAAGCACTGAAGCTTTCTTT | CASTRSTEAFF
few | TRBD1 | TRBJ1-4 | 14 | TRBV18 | TGTGCCAGCGCTTCGGACAGGGCAAGTGAAAAACTGTTTTTT | CASASDRASEKLFF